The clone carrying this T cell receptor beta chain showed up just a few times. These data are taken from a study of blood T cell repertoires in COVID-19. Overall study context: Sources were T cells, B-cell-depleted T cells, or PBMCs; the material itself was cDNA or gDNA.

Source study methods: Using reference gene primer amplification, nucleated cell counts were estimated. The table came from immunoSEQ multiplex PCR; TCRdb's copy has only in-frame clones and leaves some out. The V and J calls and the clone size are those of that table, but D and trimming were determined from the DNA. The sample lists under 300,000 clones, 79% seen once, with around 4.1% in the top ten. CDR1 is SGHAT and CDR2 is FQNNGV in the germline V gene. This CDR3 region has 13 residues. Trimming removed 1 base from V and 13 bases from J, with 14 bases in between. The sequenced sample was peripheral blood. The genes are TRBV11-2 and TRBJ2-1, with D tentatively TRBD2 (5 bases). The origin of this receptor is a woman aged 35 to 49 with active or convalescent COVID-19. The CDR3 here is CASSLGPEAGQFF. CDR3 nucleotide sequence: TGTGCCAGCAGCTTAGGCCCGGAGGCCGGACAGTTCTTC.